The 16 T cell receptor beta chains reported below all come from one sample, sequenced in a study of blood T cell repertoires in COVID-19. This table comes from immunoSEQ multiplex PCR, and its TCRdb copy is limited to in-frame clones, with some not included. The table shows roughly 340,000 clones, with around 90% occurring only once. Sequencing was performed on peripheral blood. These receptors were obtained from a woman between 18 and 30 years old who had recovered from COVID-19.

This clone occurred a few times. The chain carries TRBV29-1 and TRBJ1-2; D not resolved. The germline CDR1 and CDR2 sequences are SQVTM and ANQGSEA. Trimming pared 4 bases from V and 1 base from J, leaving 7 bases between. The CDR3 has 12 residues. CDR3 region: CSVVHSNYGYTF. DNA of the CDR3: TGCAGCGTTGTTCACAGTAACTATGGCTACACCTTC.

This clone was picked up one time. The CDR3 DNA sequence: TGTGCCAGCAGCCCAGTAGGGGGGGTGGAGACCCAGTACTTC. Protein sequence: CASSPVGGVETQYF. V is TRBV7-7 and J is TRBJ2-5; perhaps TRBD2 as D (7 bases). V lost 5 bases to trimming and J lost 5 bases, with 15 bases between them. The CDR3 contains 14 residues. Germline CDR1 reads SSHAT; CDR2 reads FNYEAQ (reference sequence).

V is TRBV19 and J is TRBJ2-1; maybe TRBD2 (5 bases). The germline V gene encodes CDR1 LNHDA and CDR2 SQIVND (reference sequence). V lost 1 base, J lost 6 bases, and 10 bases lay in between. CDR3 length: 14 residues. The CDR3 region is CASSIALRGNEQFF. CDR3 nucleotides: TGTGCCAGTAGTATAGCCCTCCGGGGCAATGAGCAGTTCTTC. Full variable domain (rest looked up from reference TRBV19 and TRBJ2-1): DGGITQSPKYLFRKEGQNVTLSCEQNLNHDAMYWYRQDPGQGLRLIYYSQIVNDFQKGDIAEGYSVSREKKESFPLTVTSAQKNPTAFYLCASSIALRGNEQFFGPGTRLTVL.

The rearrangement links TRBV4-1 to TRBJ2-1; D is uncertain. Per germline, CDR1 MGHRA and CDR2 YSYEKL. This CDR3 region has 15 residues. V lost 0 bases to trimming and J lost 4 bases, with 10 bases between them. CDR3 nucleotides: TGCGCCAGCAGCCAAGAGTTGGGCGATTACAATGAGCAGTTCTTC. Its protein product is CASSQELGDYNEQFF.

This chain joins TRBV3-1 (or the pseudogene TRBV3-2) and TRBJ2-1, with 13 bases matching TRBD2. Trimming removed 3 bases from V and 8 bases from J; junction bases left unmatched: 1. The CDR3 sequence is 14 residues long. CDR1 is LGHDT and CDR2 is YNNKEL in the germline V gene (reference sequence). CDR3 sequence (DNA): TGTGCCAGCAGCCAGGGGACTAGCGGGGATGAGCAGTTCTTC. Protein: CASSQGTSGDEQFF.

The rearrangement joins TRBV7-6 to TRBJ1-6; D possibly corresponds to TRBD1 (5 bases). V was pared by 4 bases and J by 0 bases, with 7 bases between. The germline gives CDR1 SGHVS, CDR2 FNYEAQ. The CDR3 has 15 amino acids. CDR3 sequence reads: CASSSRVSYNSPLHF. The CDR3 DNA reads as TGTGCCAGCAGCTCCAGGGTCTCCTATAATTCACCCCTCCACTTT.

The V and J genes are TRBV19 and TRBJ1-5; D unclear. Trimming removed 4 bases from V and 0 bases from J, with 19 bases in between. Germline V gives CDR1 LNHDA, CDR2 SQIVND (reference sequence). The CDR3 extends over 18 amino acids. The CDR3 region is CASSTLSRGSYSNQPQHF. As DNA, the CDR3 is TGTGCCAGTAGTACCTTATCGAGAGGGTCTTATAGCAATCAGCCCCAGCATTTT.

This chain links TRBV27 with TRBJ2-3; 7 nucleotides match TRBD1. The CDR3 loop spans 12 amino acids. The germline V gene has CDR1 MNHEY and CDR2 SMNVEV (reference sequence). Trimming took 10 bases from V and 2 from J; bases not matched to a gene: 3. The CDR3 coding sequence is TGTGCCACGACAGGGACCACAGATACGCAGTATTTT. Residues: CATTGTTDTQYF.

The V and J genes are TRBV7-2 and TRBJ1-1; D uncertain. Trimming stripped 6 bases from V and 5 bases from J, with 19 bases between. This CDR3 region has 15 residues. Per the germline V gene, CDR1 is SGHTA and CDR2 is FQGNSA. This chain's CDR3 is CASSLPDGGSTEAFF. CDR3 nucleotide sequence: TGTGCCAGCAGTCTACCGGACGGTGGGAGTACTGAAGCTTTCTTT.

This chain connects TRBV24-1 to TRBJ1-4; 10 bases are a match to TRBD1. The CDR3 contains 18 residues. Germline loops: CDR1 KGHDR, CDR2 SFDVKD. V shed 4 bases, J shed 0 bases, and the junction held 7 bases outside the gene matches. The DNA of the CDR3 is TGTGCCACCAGTGACTCCCGGGACAGGGGAACAACTAATGAAAAACTGTTTTTT. Translating gives CATSDSRDRGTTNEKLFF.

The chain couples TRBV12-3 or TRBV12-4 to TRBJ1-5; D is possibly TRBD1 (6 bases). This CDR3 is 12 amino acids long. Trimming shortened V by 6 bases and J by 9 bases, and 12 bases separated the two germline ends. DNA of the CDR3: TGTGCCAGCAGCCACCACAGGGCGCCCCAGCATTTT. Protein: CASSHHRAPQHF.

The chain carries TRBV4-3 and TRBJ1-2, with a tentative D call TRBD1 (5 bases). CDR3 length equals 17 residues. Germline CDR1 and CDR2: LGHNA and YSLEER. The V end was cut by 3 bases, the J end by 0 bases, with 17 bases between. Here the CDR3 reads CASSHRTGDPTNYGYTF. CDR3 nucleotide sequence: TGCGCCAGCAGCCACAGAACGGGGGACCCGACTAACTATGGCTACACCTTC.

The chain couples TRBV30 to TRBJ1-2; D not resolved. The CDR3 has 11 amino acids. Between the trimmed V and J ends, which lost 4 bases and 8 bases, there was a span of 11 bases. Germline CDR1 reads GTSNPN; CDR2 reads SVGIG (reference sequence). In nucleotides, the CDR3 is TGTGCCTGGATGAAAACGAGGGGCTACACCTTC. It specifies CAWMKTRGYTF.

The CDR3 loop is CASSFSRSGSDTGELFF. The CDR3, as DNA: TGTGCCAGCTCTTTCTCGCGGAGCGGGAGTGACACCGGGGAGCTGTTTTTT. The J gene is TRBJ2-2, the V gene TRBV9; 8 bases line up with TRBD2. Germline V gene data show CDR1 as SGDLS and CDR2 as YYNGEE. The trim removed 7 bases at V and 3 bases at J, leaving 14 bases unmatched. This CDR3 comprises 17 residues.

The gene calls are TRBV6-5 and TRBJ1-3; D gene uncertain. The CDR3 is made up of 15 amino acids. V lost 2 bases, J lost 3 bases, and 11 bases lay in between. CDR1 and CDR2 (germline): MNHEY, SVGAGI. The CDR3 region has the DNA TGTGCCAGCAGTTACGGTTCGGGGAGTGGAAACACCATATATTTT. This gives the protein CASSYGSGSGNTIYF.

V gene TRBV7-9 combines with J gene TRBJ2-3, with unresolved D. Germline assignment: CDR1 SEHNR and CDR2 FQNEAQ (reference sequence). Trimming removed 0 bases from V and 4 bases from J, with 11 bases in between. The CDR3 consists of 15 residues. In DNA form, the CDR3 reads TGTGCCAGCAGCTTAGCCCTAGTCCTTGCAGATACGCAGTATTTT. This translates into CASSLALVLADTQYF.